The clone carrying this T cell receptor (beta chain) was seen only once. Its antigen is not known. With 3 bases removed from V and 2 bases from J, the gap between germline ends came to 11 bases. This CDR3 is 13 amino acids long. From germline, CDR1 is DFQATT and CDR2 SNEGSKA (reference sequence). This sample stems from a study of vaccination effects on CD4 cells after COVID-19. About the study: At 16 days and at one week before vaccination, samples were given by two convalescent patients.

ViraFEST expansion of antigen-specific CD4+ T cells with viral peptide pools preceded sequencing. Researchers isolated CD4+ T cells once 9 to 11 days of culture had elapsed. This person caught SARS-CoV-2 sometime from March to December 2020, and PCR testing confirmed the infection. Method: immunoSEQ multiplex PCR; TCRdb's copy keeps in-frame clones and lacks some. The sample includes around 30,000 clones, about 77% of them seen just once. This clonotype was sampled from a human donor who had a prior SARS-CoV-2 infection. This sample comprised CD4+ T cells from PBMCs cultured with HCoV-NL63 spike peptides, obtained before COVID-19 vaccination. The chain employs TRBV20-1 and TRBJ2-7, with D perhaps TRBD1 or TRBD2 (5 bases each). Here the CDR3 DNA reads TGCAGTGCTAGTTCCGGGACCACCTACGAGCAGTACTTC. Translated: CSASSGTTYEQYF.